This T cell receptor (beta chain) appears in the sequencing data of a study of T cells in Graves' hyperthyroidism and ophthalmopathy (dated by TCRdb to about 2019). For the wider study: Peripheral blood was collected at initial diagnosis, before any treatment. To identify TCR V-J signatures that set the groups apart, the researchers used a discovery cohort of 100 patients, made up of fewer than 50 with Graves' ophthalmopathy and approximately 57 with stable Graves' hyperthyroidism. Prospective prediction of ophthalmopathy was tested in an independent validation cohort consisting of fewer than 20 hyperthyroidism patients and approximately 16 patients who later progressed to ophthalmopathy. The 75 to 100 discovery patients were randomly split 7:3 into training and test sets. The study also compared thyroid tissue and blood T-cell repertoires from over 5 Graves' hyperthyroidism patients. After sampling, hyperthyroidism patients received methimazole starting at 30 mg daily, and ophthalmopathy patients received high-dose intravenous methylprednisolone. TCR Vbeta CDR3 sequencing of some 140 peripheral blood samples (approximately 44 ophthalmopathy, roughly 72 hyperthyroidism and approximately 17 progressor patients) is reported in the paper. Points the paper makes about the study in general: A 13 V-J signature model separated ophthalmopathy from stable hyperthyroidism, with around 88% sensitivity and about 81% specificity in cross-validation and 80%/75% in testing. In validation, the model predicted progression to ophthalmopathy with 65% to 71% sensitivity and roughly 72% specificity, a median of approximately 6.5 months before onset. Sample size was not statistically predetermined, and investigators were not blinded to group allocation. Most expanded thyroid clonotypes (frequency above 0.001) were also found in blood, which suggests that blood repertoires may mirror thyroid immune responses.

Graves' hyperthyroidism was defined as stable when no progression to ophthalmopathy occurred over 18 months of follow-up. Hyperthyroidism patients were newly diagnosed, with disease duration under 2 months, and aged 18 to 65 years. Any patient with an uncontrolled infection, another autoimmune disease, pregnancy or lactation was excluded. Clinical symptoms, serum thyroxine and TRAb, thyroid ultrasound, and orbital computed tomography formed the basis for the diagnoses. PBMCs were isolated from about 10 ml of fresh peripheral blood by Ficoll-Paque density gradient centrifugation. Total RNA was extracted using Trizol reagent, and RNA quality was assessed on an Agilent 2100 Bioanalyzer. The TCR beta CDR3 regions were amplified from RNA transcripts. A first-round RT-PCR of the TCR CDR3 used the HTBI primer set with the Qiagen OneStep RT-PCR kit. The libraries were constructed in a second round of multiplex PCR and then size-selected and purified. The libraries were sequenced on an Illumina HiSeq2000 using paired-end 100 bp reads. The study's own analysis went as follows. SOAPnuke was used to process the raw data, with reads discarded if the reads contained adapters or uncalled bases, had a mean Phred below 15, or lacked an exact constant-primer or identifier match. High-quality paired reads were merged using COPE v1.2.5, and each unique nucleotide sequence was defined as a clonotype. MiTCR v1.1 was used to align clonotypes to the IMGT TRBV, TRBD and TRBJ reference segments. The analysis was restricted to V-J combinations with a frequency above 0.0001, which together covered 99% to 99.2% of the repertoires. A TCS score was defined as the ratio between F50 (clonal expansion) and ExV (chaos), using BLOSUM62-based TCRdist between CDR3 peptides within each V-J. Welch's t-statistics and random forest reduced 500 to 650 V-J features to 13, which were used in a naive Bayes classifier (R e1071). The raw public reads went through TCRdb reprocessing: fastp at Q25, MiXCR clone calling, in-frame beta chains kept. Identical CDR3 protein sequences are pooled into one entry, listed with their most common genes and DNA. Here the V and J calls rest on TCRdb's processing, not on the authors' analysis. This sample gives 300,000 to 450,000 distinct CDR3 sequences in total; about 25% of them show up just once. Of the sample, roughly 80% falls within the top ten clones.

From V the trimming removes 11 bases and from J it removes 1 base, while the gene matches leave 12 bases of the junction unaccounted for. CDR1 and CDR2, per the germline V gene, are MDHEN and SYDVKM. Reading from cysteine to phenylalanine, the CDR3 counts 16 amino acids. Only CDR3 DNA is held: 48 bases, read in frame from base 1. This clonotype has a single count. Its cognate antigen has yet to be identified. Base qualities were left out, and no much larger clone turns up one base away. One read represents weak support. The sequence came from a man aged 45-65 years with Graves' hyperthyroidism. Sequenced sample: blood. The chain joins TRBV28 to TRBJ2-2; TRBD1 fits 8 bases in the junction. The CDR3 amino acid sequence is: CAGTPGGTGNTGELFF. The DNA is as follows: TGTGCCGGCACCCCTGGCGGGACAGGGAACACCGGGGAGCTGTTTTTT.